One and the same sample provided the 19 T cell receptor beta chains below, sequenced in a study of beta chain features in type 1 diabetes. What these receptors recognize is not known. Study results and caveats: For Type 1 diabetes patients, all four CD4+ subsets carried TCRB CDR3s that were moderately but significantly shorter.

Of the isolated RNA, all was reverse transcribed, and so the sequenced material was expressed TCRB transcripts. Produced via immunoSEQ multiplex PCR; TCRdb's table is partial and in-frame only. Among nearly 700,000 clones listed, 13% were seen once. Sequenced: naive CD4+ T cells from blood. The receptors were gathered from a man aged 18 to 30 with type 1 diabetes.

The CDR3 DNA is TGTGCCAGCAGCGCACGACAGGGGGCCGCTGATAATGAAAAACTGTTTTTT. Protein sequence: CASSARQGAADNEKLFF. The V call is TRBV9, the J call TRBJ1-4; TRBD1 matches 10 bases. Per the germline V gene, CDR1 is SGDLS and CDR2 is YYNGEE. V gave up 3 bases and J gave up 4 bases; unmatched junction bases: 9. The CDR3 runs 17 residues. Looking up the rest from reference TRBV9 and TRBJ1-4 gives the full variable domain: DSGVTQTPKHLITATGQRVTLRCSPRSGDLSVYWYQQSLDQGLQFLIQYYNGEERAKGNILERFSAQQFPDLHSELNLSSLELGDSALYFCASSARQGAADNEKLFFGSGTQLSVL.

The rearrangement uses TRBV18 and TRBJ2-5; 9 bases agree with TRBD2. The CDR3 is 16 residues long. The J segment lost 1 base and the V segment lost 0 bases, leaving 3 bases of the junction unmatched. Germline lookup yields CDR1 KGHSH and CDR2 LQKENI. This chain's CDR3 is CASSPPKTSGQETQYF. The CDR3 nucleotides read TGTGCCAGCTCACCACCGAAGACTAGCGGCCAAGAGACCCAGTACTTC.

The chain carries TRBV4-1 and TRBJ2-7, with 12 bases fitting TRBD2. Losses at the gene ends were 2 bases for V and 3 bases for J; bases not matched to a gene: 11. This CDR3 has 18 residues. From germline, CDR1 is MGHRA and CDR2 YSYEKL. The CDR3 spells CASSQQPTSGGSSYEQYF. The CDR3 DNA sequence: TGCGCCAGCAGCCAACAGCCAACTAGCGGGGGGTCCAGCTACGAGCAGTACTTC.

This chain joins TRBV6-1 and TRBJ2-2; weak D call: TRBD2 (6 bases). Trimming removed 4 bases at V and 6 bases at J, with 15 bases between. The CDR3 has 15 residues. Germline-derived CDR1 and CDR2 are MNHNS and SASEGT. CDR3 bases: TGTGCCAGCAGTGCCGGACTACCACCGGCCGGGGAGCTGTTTTTT. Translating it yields CASSAGLPPAGELFF.

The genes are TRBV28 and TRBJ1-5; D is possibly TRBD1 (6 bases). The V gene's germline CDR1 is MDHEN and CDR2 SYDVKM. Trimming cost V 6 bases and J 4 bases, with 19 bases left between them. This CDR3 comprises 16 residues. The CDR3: CASRPTQGFGNQPQHF. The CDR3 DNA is TGTGCCAGCAGACCCACCCAGGGGTTTGGAAATCAGCCCCAGCATTTT.

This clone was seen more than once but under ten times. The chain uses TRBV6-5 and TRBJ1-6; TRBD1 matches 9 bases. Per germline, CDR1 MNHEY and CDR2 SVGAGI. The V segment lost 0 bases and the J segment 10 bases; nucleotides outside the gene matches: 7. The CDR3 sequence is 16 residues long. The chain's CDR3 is CASSYSGTGLGSPLHF. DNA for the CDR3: TGTGCCAGCAGTTACTCGGGGACAGGGTTAGGATCACCCCTCCACTTT.

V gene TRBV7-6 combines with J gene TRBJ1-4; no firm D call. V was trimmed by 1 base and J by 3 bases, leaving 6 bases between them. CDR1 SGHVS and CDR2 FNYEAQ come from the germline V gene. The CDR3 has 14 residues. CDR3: CASSLGLANEKLFF. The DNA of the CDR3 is TGTGCCAGCAGCTTAGGTCTGGCTAATGAAAAACTGTTTTTT.

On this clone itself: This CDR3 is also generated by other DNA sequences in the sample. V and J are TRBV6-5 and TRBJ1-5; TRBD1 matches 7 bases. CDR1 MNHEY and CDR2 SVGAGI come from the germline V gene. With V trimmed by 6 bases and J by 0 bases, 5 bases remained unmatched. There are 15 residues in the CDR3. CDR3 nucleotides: TGTGCCAGCAGAACGGACAGGTATAGCAATCAGCCCCAGCATTTT. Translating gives CASRTDRYSNQPQHF.

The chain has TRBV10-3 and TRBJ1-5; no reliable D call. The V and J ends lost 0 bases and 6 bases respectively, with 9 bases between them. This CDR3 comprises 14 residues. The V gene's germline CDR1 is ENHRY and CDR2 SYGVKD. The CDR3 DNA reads TGTGCCATCAGTGAGTCCGGTACGGGTCAGCCCCAGCATTTT. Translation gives CAISESGTGQPQHF.

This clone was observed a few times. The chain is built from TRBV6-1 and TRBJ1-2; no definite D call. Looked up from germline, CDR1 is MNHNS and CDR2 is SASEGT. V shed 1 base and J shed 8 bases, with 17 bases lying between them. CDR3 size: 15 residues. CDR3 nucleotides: TGTGCCAGCAGTGAAGGGCCAGGAGAGACCAGGGGCTACACCTTC. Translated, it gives CASSEGPGETRGYTF.

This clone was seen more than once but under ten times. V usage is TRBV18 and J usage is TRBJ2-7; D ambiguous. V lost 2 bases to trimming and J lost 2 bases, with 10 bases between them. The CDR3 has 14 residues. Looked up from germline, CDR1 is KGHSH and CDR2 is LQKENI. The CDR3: CASSPDMKTYEQYF. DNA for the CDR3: TGTGCCAGCTCACCAGACATGAAGACCTACGAGCAGTACTTC.

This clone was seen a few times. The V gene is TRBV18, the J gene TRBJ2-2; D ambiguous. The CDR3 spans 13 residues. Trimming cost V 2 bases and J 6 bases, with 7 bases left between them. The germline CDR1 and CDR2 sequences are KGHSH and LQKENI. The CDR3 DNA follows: TGTGCCAGCTCACCAAATGACGCCGGGGAGCTGTTTTTT. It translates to CASSPNDAGELFF. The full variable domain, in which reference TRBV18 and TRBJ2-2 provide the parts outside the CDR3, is NAGVMQNPRHLVRRRGQEARLRCSPMKGHSHVYWYRQLPEEGLKFMVYLQKENIIDESGMPKERFSAEFPKEGPSILRIQQVVRGDSAAYFCASSPNDAGELFFGEGSRLTVL.

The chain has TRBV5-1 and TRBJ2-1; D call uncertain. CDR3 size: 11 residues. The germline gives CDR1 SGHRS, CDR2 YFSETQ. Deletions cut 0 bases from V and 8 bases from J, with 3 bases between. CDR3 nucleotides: TGCGCCAGCAGCTTGGACGATGAGCAGTTCTTC. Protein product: CASSLDDEQFF.

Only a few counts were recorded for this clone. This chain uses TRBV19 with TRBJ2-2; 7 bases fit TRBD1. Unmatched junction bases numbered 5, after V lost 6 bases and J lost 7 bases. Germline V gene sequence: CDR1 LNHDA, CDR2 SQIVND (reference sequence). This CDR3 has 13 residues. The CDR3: CASSTTGVGELFF. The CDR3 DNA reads TGTGCCAGTAGCACCACAGGGGTCGGGGAGCTGTTTTTT. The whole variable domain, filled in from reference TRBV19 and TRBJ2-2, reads DGGITQSPKYLFRKEGQNVTLSCEQNLNHDAMYWYRQDPGQGLRLIYYSQIVNDFQKGDIAEGYSVSREKKESFPLTVTSAQKNPTAFYLCASSTTGVGELFFGEGSRLTVL.

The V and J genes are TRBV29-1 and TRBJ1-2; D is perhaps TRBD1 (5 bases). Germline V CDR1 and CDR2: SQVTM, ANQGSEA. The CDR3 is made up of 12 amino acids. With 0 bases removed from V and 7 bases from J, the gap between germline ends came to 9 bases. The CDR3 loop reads CSVEDLRGGYTF. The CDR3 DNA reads TGCAGCGTTGAAGATTTAAGGGGTGGCTACACCTTC.

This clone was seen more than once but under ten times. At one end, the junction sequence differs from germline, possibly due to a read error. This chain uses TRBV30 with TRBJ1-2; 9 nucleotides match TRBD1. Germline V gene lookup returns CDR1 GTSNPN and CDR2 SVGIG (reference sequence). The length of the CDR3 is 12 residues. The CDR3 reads CAWSPTGTGTFF. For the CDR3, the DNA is TGTGCCTGGAGCCCTACCGGGACAGGGACCTTCTTC.

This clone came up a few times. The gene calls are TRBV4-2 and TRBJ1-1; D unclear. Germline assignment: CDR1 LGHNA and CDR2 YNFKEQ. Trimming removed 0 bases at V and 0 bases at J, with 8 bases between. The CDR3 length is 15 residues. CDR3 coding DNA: TGTGCCAGCAGCCAAGATCAGACAATGAACACTGAAGCTTTCTTT. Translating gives CASSQDQTMNTEAFF.

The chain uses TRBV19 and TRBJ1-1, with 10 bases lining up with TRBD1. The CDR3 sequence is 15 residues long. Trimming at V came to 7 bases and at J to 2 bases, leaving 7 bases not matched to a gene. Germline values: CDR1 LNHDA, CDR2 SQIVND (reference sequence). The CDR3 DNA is TGTGCCAGTAAAACCGGGACAGGGGTAAACACTGAAGCTTTCTTT. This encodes CASKTGTGVNTEAFF.

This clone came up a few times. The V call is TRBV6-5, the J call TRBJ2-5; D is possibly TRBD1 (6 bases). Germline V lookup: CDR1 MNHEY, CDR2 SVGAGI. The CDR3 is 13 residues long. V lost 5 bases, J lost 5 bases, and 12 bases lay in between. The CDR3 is CASSQGTEETQYF. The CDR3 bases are TGTGCCAGCAGTCAGGGGACCGAGGAGACCCAGTACTTC.